This entry describes one TCR beta chain. Its specificity is not known. PCR primers comprised 60 Vbeta and 13 Jbeta primers. Sequencing used immunoSEQ multiplex PCR; TCRdb keeps in-frame clones, though not all of them. The sample shows around 45,000 clones, and about 17% sits with its ten largest clones. In germline, CDR1 is MNHNS, CDR2 SASEGT. This CDR3 comprises 15 residues. The V segment lost 2 bases and the J segment 2 bases; nucleotides outside the gene matches: 2. This entry is derived from a study of cytomegalovirus exposure and HLA in healthy donors. Study details: Caucasian-associated ancestry cluster membership applied to about 80% of under 450 genotyped donors.

Study-level results: When a later analysis compared HLA-associated TCR beta chains with equally common others, the HLA-associated chains turned out to be more clonally expanded and to have lower generation probabilities.

The sample consisted of PBMCs. The sequence came from a male donor in good health and CMV-seronegative. V and J are TRBV6-1 and TRBJ2-7; the match to TRBD2 covers 11 bases. The chain's CDR3 is CASSESLAGAYEQYF. The DNA of the CDR3 is TGTGCCAGCAGTGAATCACTAGCGGGGGCCTACGAGCAGTACTTC.